This is a list of T cell receptor beta chains from one sample in a study of OX40 agonist ivuxolimab in advanced cancers. Sequencing used immunoSEQ multiplex PCR; TCRdb keeps in-frame clones, though not all of them. The data contain over 70,000 clones, about 87% of them seen just once; the ten biggest clones take up around 9.9%. Sequencing was performed on CD4+ or CD8+ T cells sorted from blood, taken in a trial of the OX40 agonist ivuxolimab. Receptors were obtained from an adult with an advanced solid tumor such as melanoma, head and neck, liver or kidney cancer. CDR3s include the opening cysteine and the closing phenylalanine or tryptophan. The D gene is left open where the match is weak. Clone size appears in some rows only: once, few, many, or a class for an expanded clone.

cdr3_aa cdr3_nt d_call j_call v_call clone_size
CASSTANTEAFF TGTGCCAGCAGCACAGCGAACACTGAAGCTTTCTTT NA TRBJ1-1 TRBV7-9 NA
CASSQGQGLGEQYF TGCGCCAGCAGCCAAGGACAGGGGTTGGGCGAGCAGTACTTC TRBD1 TRBJ2-7 TRBV4-1 once
CASSNGGHMNTGELFF TGTGCCAGCAGCAACGGGGGACACATGAACACCGGGGAGCTGTTTTTT NA TRBJ2-2 TRBV21-1 NA
CTGYRGWTEAFF TGCACCGGCTACAGGGGTTGGACTGAAGCTTTCTTT NA TRBJ1-1 TRBV1 NA
CASSLSRGVGTEAFF TGTGCCAGCAGTTTATCGAGAGGGGTGGGGACTGAAGCTTTCTTT NA TRBJ1-1 TRBV27 NA
CASSTNRGDQPQHF TGTGCCAGCAGTACGAACAGGGGAGATCAGCCCCAGCATTTT TRBD1 TRBJ1-5 TRBV2 NA
CAWSVGHVHNEQFF TGTGCCTGGAGTGTAGGGCATGTCCATAATGAGCAGTTCTTC NA TRBJ2-1 TRBV30 NA
CASSLYGYTEAFF TGTGCCAGTAGCCTGTACGGGTACACTGAAGCTTTCTTT NA TRBJ1-1 TRBV19 NA
CASSFNGAETTGELFF TGTGCCAGCAGCTTTAATGGGGCCGAGACGACCGGGGAGCTGTTTTTT NA TRBJ2-2 TRBV7-9 NA
CASSVDPGGTDTQYF TGTGCCAGCAGCGTAGATCCTGGCGGGACAGATACGCAGTATTTT NA TRBJ2-3 TRBV9 NA
CASSPQRETSYNEQFF TGTGCCAGCAGCCCCCAACGGGAGACATCCTACAATGAGCAGTTCTTC NA TRBJ2-1 TRBV11-3 NA
CASSSQGREQFF TGTGCCAGCAGCTCTCAGGGAAGGGAGCAGTTCTTC NA TRBJ2-1 TRBV11-2 once
CASSSGLGDSETQYF TGTGCCAGTAGTTCGGGACTAGGGGATTCTGAGACCCAGTACTTC TRBD2 TRBJ2-5 TRBV19 NA
CASGLVQTLRDGGYTF TGTGCTAGTGGTTTGGTACAAACCCTGAGGGATGGGGGCTACACCTTC NA TRBJ1-2 TRBV12-5 NA
CASSPGTPYEQYF TGTGCCAGCAGCCCCGGGACCCCCTACGAGCAGTACTTC NA TRBJ2-7 TRBV7-8 NA
CSVDEIPSKRGMNTEAFF TGCAGCGTTGACGAAATCCCAAGTAAGAGGGGGATGAACACTGAAGCTTTCTTT NA TRBJ1-1 TRBV29-1 NA
CASSPFPRDRRPEIDNEQFF TGCGCCAGCAGCCCCTTCCCCCGGGACAGGCGCCCTGAAATTGACAATGAGCAGTTCTTC TRBD1 TRBJ2-1 TRBV5-1 NA
CASSLSSGRYSYEQYF TGTGCCAGCAGTTTATCTAGCGGGCGATACTCCTACGAGCAGTACTTC TRBD2 TRBJ2-7 TRBV27 NA
CASSLYSGSYEQYF TGTGCCAGCAGTTTGTATTCAGGCTCCTACGAGCAGTACTTC NA TRBJ2-7 TRBV27 NA
CASSPPDLALHLGQFF TGTGCCAGCTCACCACCGGACTTAGCCCTACACTTAGGGCAGTTCTTC NA TRBJ2-1 TRBV18 NA
CASSAGTATNEKLFF TGCGCCAGCAGCGCGGGGACAGCAACTAATGAAAAACTGTTTTTT TRBD1 TRBJ1-4 TRBV9 NA
CASSSRGATDTQYF TGCGCCAGCAGCTCACGGGGGGCGACAGATACGCAGTATTTT NA TRBJ2-3 TRBV5-1 once
CASSYAQGAGELFF TGTGCCAGCAGTTACGCCCAAGGCGCCGGGGAGCTGTTTTTT NA TRBJ2-2 TRBV27 NA
CASSLAIGHNYEQYF TGTGCCAGCAGCTTAGCTATCGGACATAACTACGAGCAGTACTTC NA TRBJ2-7 TRBV7-9 NA
CASSQGAVSSYEQYF TGCGCCAGCAGCCAAGGAGCGGTTAGCTCCTACGAGCAGTACTTC NA TRBJ2-7 TRBV4-1 NA